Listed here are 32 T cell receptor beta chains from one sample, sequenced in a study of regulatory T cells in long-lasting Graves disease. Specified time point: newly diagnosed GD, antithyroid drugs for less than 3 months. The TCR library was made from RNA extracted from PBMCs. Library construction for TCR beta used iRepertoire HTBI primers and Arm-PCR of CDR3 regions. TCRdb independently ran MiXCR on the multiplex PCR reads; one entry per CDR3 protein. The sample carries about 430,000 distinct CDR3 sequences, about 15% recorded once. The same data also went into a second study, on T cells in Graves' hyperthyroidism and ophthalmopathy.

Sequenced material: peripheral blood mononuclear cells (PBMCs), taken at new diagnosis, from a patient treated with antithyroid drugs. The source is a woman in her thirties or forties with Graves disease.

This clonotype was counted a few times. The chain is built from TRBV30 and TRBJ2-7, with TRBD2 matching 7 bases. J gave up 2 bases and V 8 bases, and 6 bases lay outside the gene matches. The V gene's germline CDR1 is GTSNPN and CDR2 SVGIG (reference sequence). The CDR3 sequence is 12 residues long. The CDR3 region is CAGGGGPYEQYF. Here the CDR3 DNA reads TGTGCCGGGGGGGGAGGCCCCTACGAGCAGTACTTC.

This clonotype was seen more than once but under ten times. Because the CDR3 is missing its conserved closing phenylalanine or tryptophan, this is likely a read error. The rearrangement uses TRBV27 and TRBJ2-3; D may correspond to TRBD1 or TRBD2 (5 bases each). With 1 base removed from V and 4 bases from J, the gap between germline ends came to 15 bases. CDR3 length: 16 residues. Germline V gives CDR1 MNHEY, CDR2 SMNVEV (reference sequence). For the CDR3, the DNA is TGTGCCAGCAGTTTATACCAGGGAGAACATGCAGATACGCAGTATTCT. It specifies CASSLYQGEHADTQYS.

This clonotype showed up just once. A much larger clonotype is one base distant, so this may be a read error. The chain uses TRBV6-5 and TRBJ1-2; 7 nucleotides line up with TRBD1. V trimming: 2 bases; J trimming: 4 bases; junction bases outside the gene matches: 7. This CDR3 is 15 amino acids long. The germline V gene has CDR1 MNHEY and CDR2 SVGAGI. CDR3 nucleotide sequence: TGTGCCAGCAGTTACACCATAGGGGGCGGCTATGGCTACACCTTC. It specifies CASSYTIGGGYGYTF.

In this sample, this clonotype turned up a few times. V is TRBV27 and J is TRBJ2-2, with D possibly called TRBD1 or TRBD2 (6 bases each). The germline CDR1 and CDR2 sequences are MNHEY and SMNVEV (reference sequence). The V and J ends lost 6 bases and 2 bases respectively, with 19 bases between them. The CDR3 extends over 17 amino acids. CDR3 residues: CASRRLGLGANTGELFF. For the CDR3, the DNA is TGTGCCAGCAGGAGACTAGGATTGGGGGCCAACACCGGGGAGCTGTTTTTT.

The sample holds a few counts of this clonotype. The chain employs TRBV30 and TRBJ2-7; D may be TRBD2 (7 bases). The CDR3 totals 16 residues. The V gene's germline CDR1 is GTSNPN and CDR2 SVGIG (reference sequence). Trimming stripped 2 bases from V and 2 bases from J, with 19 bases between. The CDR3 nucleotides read TGTGCCTGGAGTAGACTGGCGGGGGCTAGAGCCTACGAGCAGTACTTC. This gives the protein CAWSRLAGARAYEQYF.

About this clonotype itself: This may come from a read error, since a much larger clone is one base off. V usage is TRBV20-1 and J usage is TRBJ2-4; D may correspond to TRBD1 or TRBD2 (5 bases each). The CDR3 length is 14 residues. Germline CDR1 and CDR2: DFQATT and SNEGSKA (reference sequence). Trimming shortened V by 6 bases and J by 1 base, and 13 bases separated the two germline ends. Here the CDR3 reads CSAMDGAAKNIQYF. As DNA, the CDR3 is TGCAGTGCCATGGACGGGGCGGCCAAAAACATTCAGTACTTC.

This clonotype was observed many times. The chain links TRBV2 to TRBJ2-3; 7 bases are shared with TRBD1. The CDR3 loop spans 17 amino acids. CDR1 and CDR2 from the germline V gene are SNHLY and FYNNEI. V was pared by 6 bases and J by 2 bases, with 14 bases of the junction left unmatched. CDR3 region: CASRPPFQTGITDTQYF. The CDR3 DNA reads TGTGCCAGCAGACCCCCGTTCCAGACAGGGATCACAGATACGCAGTATTTT. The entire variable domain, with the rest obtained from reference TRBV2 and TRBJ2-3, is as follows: EPEVTQTPSHQVTQMGQEVILRCVPISNHLYFYWYRQILGQKVEFLVSFYNNEISEKSEIFDDQFSVERPDGSNFTLKIRSTKLEDSAMYFCASRPPFQTGITDTQYFGPGTRLTVL.

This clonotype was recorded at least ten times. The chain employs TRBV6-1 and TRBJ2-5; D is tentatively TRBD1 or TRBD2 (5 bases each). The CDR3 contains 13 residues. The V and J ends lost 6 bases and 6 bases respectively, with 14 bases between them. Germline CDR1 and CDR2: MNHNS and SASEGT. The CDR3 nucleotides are TGTGCCAGCAGCCCCGGGGCCCGGCAGACCCAGTACTTC. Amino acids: CASSPGARQTQYF.

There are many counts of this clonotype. The CDR3 DNA follows: TGTGCCAGCAGTCCCAGTGGAGATGGGCGAACCTACGAGCAGTACTTC. Its translation: CASSPSGDGRTYEQYF. This chain links TRBV27 with TRBJ2-7; no definite D call. Germline V lookup: CDR1 MNHEY, CDR2 SMNVEV (reference sequence). V shed 5 bases and J shed 2 bases, with 19 bases lying between them. This CDR3 is 16 amino acids long.

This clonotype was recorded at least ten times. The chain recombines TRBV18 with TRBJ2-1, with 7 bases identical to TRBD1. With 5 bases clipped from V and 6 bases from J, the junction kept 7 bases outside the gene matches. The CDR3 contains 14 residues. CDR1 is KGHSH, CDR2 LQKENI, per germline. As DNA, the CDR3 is TGTGCCAGCTCAGACCGGGACAGACCCAATGAGCAGTTCTTC. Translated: CASSDRDRPNEQFF.

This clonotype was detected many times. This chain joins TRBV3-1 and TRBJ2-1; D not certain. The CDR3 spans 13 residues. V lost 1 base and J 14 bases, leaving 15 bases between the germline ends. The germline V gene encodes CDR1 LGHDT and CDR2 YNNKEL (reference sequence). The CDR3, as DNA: TGTGCCAGCAGCCAAGCCCTTCATCCCAAGGAGTTCTTC. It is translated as CASSQALHPKEFF.

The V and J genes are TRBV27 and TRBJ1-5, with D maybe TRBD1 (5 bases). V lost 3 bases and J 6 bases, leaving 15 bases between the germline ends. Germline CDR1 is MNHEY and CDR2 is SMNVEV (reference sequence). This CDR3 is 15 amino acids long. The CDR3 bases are TGTGCCAGCAGTTTGGTGGCAGGGAGTGGTCAGCCCCAGCATTTT. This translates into CASSLVAGSGQPQHF.

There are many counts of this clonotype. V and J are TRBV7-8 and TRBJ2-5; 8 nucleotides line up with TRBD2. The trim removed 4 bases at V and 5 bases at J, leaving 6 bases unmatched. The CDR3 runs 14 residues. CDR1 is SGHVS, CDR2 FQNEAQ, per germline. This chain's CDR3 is CASSSRTSWETQYF. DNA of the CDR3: TGTGCCAGCAGCTCTAGGACTAGCTGGGAGACCCAGTACTTC.

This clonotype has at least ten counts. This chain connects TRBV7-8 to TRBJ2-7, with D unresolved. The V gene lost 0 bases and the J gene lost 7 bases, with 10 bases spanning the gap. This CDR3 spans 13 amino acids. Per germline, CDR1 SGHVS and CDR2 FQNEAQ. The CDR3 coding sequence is TGTGCCAGCAGCTTAGCGCTGGTGGAAGAGCAGTACTTC. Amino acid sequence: CASSLALVEEQYF.

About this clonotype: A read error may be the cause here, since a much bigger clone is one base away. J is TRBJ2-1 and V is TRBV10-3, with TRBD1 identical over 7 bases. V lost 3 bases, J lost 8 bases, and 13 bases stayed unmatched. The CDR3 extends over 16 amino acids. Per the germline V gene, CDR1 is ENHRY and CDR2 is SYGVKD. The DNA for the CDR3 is TGTGCCATCAGTGATAGTTATCAACAGGGGATCTATGAGCAGTTCTTC. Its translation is CAISDSYQQGIYEQFF.

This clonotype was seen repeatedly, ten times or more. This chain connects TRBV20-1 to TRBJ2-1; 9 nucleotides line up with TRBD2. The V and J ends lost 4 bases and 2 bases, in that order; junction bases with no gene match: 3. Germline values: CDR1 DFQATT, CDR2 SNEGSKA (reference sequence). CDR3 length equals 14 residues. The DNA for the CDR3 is TGCAGTGCTATGCGACTAGCGGCCTACAATGAGCAGTTCTTC. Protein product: CSAMRLAAYNEQFF.

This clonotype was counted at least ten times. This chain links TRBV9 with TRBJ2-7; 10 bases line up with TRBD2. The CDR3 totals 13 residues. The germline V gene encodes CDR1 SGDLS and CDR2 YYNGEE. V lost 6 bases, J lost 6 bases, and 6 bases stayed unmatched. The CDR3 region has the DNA TGTGCCAGCACGAGCGGGAGGGCCGGCGAGCAGTACTTC. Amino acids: CASTSGRAGEQYF.

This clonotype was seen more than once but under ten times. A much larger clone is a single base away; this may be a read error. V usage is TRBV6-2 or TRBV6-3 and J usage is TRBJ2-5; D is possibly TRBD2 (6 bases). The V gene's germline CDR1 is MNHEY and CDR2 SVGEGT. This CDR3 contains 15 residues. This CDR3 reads CAGSRIPGVGETQYF. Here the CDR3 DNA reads TGTGCCGGCAGTCGGATTCCGGGAGTGGGAGAGACCCAGTACTTC.

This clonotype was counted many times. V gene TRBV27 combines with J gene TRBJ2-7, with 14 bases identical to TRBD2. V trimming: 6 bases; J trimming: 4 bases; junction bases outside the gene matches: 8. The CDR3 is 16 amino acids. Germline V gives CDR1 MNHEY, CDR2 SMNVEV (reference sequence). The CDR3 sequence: CASRGLAGESQYEQYF. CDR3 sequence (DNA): TGTGCCAGCAGGGGACTAGCGGGAGAGTCCCAGTACGAGCAGTACTTC.

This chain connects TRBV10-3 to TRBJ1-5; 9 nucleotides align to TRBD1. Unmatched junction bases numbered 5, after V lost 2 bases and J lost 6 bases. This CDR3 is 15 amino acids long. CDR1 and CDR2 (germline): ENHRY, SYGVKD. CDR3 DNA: TGTGCCATCAGTGAGGCCGGGACAGGGTTTCAGCCCCAGCATTTT. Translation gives CAISEAGTGFQPQHF.

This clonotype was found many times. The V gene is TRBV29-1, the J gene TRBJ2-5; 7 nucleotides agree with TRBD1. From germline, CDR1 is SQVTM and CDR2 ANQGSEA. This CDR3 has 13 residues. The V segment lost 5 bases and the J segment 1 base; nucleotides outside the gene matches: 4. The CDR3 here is CSVTTGPQETQYF. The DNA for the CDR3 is TGCAGCGTTACGACAGGGCCCCAAGAGACCCAGTACTTC.

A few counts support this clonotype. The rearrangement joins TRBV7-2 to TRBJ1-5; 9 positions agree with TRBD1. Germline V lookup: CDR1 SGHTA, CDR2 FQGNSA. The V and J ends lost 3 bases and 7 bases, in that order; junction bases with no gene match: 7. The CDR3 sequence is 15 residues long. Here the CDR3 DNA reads TGTGCCAGCAGCTTCAAAACAGGGGGCGCGCAGCCCCAGCATTTT. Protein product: CASSFKTGGAQPQHF.

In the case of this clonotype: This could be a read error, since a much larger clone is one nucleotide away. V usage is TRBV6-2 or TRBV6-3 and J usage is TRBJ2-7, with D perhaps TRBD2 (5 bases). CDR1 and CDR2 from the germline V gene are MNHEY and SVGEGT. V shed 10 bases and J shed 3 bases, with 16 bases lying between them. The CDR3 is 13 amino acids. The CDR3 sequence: CANTLAIGYEQYF. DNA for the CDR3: TGTGCCAACACTCTAGCCATCGGCTACGAGCAGTACTTC.

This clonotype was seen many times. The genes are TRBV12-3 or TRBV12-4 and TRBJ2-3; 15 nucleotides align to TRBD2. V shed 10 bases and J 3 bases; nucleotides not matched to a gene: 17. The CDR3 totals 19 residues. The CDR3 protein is CATQLPPGLAGGRTDTQYF. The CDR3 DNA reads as TGTGCCACCCAACTTCCCCCGGGACTAGCGGGAGGTCGTACAGATACGCAGTATTTT.

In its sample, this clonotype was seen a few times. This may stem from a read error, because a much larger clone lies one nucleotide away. Here the CDR3 reads CASSPPGQGEEETQYF. The CDR3 region has the DNA TGTGCCAGCAGTCCACCGGGACAGGGGGAGGAAGAGACCCAGTACTTC. The chain employs TRBV7-2 and TRBJ2-1; 11 bases map to TRBD1. The end of the DNA fits TRBJ2-5 better, so the J call may be wrong. The CDR3 loop spans 16 amino acids. CDR1 is SGHTA and CDR2 is FQGNSA in the germline V gene.

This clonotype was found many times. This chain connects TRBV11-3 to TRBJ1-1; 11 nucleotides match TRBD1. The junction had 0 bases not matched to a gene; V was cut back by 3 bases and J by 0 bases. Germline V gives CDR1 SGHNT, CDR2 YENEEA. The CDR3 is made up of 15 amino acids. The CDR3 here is CASSLDRGLNTEAFF. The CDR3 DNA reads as TGTGCCAGCAGCTTGGACAGGGGGCTGAACACTGAAGCTTTCTTT. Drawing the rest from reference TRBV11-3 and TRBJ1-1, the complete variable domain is EAGVVQSPRYKIIEKKQPVAFWCNPISGHNTLYWYLQNLGQGPELLIRYENEEAVDDSQLPKDRFSAERLKGVDSTLKIQPAELGDSAVYLCASSLDRGLNTEAFFGQGTRLTVV.

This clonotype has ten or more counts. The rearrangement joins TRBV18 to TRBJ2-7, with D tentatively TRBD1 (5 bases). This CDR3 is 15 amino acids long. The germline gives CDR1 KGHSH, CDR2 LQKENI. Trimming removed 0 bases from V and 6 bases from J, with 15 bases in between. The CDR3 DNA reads TGTGCCAGCTCACCACCGGCCAGGGTTGGTGTCGAGCAGTACTTC. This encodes CASSPPARVGVEQYF.

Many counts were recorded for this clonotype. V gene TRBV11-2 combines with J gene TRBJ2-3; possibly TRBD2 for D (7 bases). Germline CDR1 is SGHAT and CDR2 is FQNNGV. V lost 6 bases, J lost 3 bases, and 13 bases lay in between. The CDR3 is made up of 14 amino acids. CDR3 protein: CASRRGGGTDTQYF. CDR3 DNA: TGTGCCAGCAGGAGAGGGGGAGGGACAGATACGCAGTATTTT.

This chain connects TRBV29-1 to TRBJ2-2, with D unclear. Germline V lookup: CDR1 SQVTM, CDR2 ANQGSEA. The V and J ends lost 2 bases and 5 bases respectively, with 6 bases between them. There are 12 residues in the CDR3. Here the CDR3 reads CSVERLTGELFF. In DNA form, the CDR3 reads TGCAGCGTTGAAAGGTTAACCGGGGAGCTGTTTTTT.

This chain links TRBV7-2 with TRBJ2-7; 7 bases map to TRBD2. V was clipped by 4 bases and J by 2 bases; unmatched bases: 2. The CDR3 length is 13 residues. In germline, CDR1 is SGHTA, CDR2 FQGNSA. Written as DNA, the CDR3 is TGTGCCAGCAGCTGGGGGACTACCTACGAGCAGTACTTC. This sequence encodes CASSWGTTYEQYF.

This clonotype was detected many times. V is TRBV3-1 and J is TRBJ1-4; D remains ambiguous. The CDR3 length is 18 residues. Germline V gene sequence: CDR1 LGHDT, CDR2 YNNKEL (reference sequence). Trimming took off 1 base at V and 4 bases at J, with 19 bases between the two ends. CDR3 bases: TGTGCCAGCAGCCAAGGACCATCCCAAGGAAGAAGTAATGAAAAACTGTTTTTT. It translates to CASSQGPSQGRSNEKLFF.

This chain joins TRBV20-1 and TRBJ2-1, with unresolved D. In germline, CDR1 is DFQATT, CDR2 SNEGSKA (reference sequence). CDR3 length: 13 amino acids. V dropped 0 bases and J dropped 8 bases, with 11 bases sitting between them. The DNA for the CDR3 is TGCAGTGCTAGAGATTTGATCAGCTATGAGCAGTTCTTC. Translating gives CSARDLISYEQFF.